These 24 T cell receptor beta chains originate from one sample sequenced in a study of CXCR3-negative and CXCR3-positive naive CD8 T cells. General observations from the study: Naive cells positive for CXCR3 carried more hydrophobic TRB CDR3s than CXCR3-negative ones.

With UMI labels, 5' RACE was used to prepare the TRB cDNA libraries. TCRdb re-called the 5' RACE reads and shows each CDR3 protein once, DNA omitted. This sample's table reports roughly 55,000 distinct CDR3 sequences. These receptors have no identified antigens. Material for sequencing was naive CXCR3+ CD8+ T cells from blood. Subset of the sample: CD45RO-CCR7+CD27+CD95- naive CD8+ T cells expressing CXCR3 (TNR3+). The receptors derive from a human donor in good health. Some clones in this sample may be carry-over from other donors' samples.

The J gene is TRBJ2-7, the V gene TRBV19; with no DNA, the TCRdb D assignment of TRBD1 cannot be verified. CDR3 length: 11 amino acids. CDR1 is LNHDA, CDR2 SQIVND, per germline (reference sequence). The CDR3 here is CASSGGYEQYF.

The rearrangement joins TRBV29-1 to TRBJ1-2; TCRdb's D gene call, TRBD1, goes unchecked for lack of DNA. Germline-derived CDR1 and CDR2 are SQVTM and ANQGSEA. CDR3 length equals 13 residues. The CDR3 is CSAGVQGNYGYTF.

The chain uses TRBV27 and TRBJ2-2. The CDR3 extends over 17 amino acids. Germline values: CDR1 MNHEY, CDR2 SMNVEV (reference sequence). The CDR3 is CASSLWVGEGNTGELFF.

The genes are TRBV6-2 or TRBV6-3 and TRBJ1-2; TCRdb lists TRBD1, though no DNA is available to test this call. Germline CDR1 and CDR2: MNHEY and SVGEGT. The CDR3 contains 14 residues. CDR3 protein: CASSLGQGIYGYTF.

This chain uses TRBV20-1 with TRBJ2-7; TCRdb selects TRBD1, and the lack of DNA leaves this call unchecked. CDR1 is DFQATT, CDR2 SNEGSKA, per germline (reference sequence). This CDR3 is built from 15 residues. CDR3 residues: CSAEGLGGVTYEQYF.

This sequence joins TRBV6-6 and TRBJ1-1; the D gene TCRdb calls, TRBD1, cannot be checked with no DNA. This CDR3 region has 13 residues. Germline V lookup: CDR1 MNHNY, CDR2 SVGAGI (reference sequence). This CDR3 is CATGQGLNTEAFF.

The J gene is TRBJ1-3, the V gene TRBV4-3. The CDR3 sequence is 15 residues long. Germline CDR1 and CDR2: LGHNA and YSLEER. The chain's CDR3 is CASSQGRDPGNTIYF.

The rearrangement joins TRBV4-2 to TRBJ2-2; TCRdb indicates TRBD2, and absent DNA this call remains unverified. CDR3 length: 15 amino acids. CDR1 LGHNA and CDR2 YNFKEQ come from the germline V gene. CDR3 sequence reads: CASSQGSGEAGELFF.

This rearrangement joins TRBV7-2 to TRBJ2-1. The CDR3 has 13 residues. CDR1 and CDR2 (germline): SGHTA, FQGNSA. The CDR3 is CASSFGLAPEQFF.

The chain has TRBV18 and TRBJ2-1; TCRdb proposes TRBD2, but this gene call is untestable without DNA. CDR1 is KGHSH, CDR2 LQKENI, per germline. This CDR3 spans 16 amino acids. This chain's CDR3 is CASSPWTSGANNEQFF.

The chain carries TRBV5-1 and TRBJ2-2; TCRdb proposes TRBD1, but this gene call is untestable without DNA. CDR3 length: 14 amino acids. The germline V gene has CDR1 SGHRS and CDR2 YFSETQ. CDR3 amino acids: CASSPDRFTGELFF.

V and J are TRBV23-1 and TRBJ2-7; TCRdb proposes TRBD1, but this gene call is untestable without DNA. TRBV23-1 is noted as an ORF with a role that remains uncertain. The CDR3 is 16 amino acids. The CDR3 protein is CASSTQQGRGSYEQYF.

The chain couples TRBV24-1 to TRBJ2-2; TCRdb proposes TRBD1, but this gene call is untestable without DNA. The CDR3 totals 11 residues. The germline V gene has CDR1 KGHDR and CDR2 SFDVKD. The CDR3 loop reads CATGGTGELFF.

The chain recombines TRBV18 with TRBJ2-3; no DNA is available, so the TRBD1 call from TCRdb remains unchecked. This CDR3 has 15 residues. The germline gives CDR1 KGHSH, CDR2 LQKENI. CDR3: CASSPRDRETDTQYF.

The chain links TRBV10-3 to TRBJ2-4; lacking DNA, the TRBD1 call made by TCRdb goes unchecked. The germline CDR1 and CDR2 sequences are ENHRY and SYGVKD. The CDR3 is made up of 15 amino acids. The CDR3 sequence is CAISPTGTAKNIQYF.

The gene calls are TRBV28 and TRBJ2-3; TCRdb gives TRBD1 as the D gene, but with no DNA this cannot be confirmed. The CDR3 consists of 18 residues. Germline CDR1 and CDR2: MDHEN and SYDVKM. The CDR3 sequence is CASSLFVGGQSFTDTQYF.

The chain couples TRBV7-9 to TRBJ2-3; TCRdb proposes TRBD1, but this gene call is untestable without DNA. The CDR3 loop spans 15 amino acids. The germline gives CDR1 SEHNR, CDR2 FQNEAQ (reference sequence). CDR3 residues: CASSSRQGHADTQYF.

The chain links TRBV27 to TRBJ2-7; without DNA, the TCRdb call of TRBD1 cannot be checked. There are 13 residues in the CDR3. The germline CDR1 and CDR2 sequences are MNHEY and SMNVEV (reference sequence). The CDR3 reads CASTLGPQYEQYF.

The J gene is TRBJ2-7, the V gene TRBV15; TCRdb's assignment of TRBD1 cannot be checked, as there is no DNA. The CDR3 totals 13 residues. Germline lookup yields CDR1 LNHNV and CDR2 YYDKDF (reference sequence). The CDR3 sequence is CATSSYRGGEQYF.

V gene TRBV5-6 combines with J gene TRBJ2-7; TCRdb calls TRBD1, which cannot be checked without DNA. CDR1 is SGHDT, CDR2 YYEEEE, per germline. The CDR3 covers 14 residues. CDR3 sequence: CASSPREAPYEQYF.

CDR3 protein: CATGQGNTGELFF. V is TRBV9 and J is TRBJ2-2; TCRdb outputs TRBD1, but without DNA this stays unchecked. The CDR3 totals 13 residues. CDR1 is SGDLS and CDR2 is YYNGEE in the germline V gene.

The chain combines TRBV12-3 or TRBV12-4 with TRBJ2-1. This CDR3 region has 14 residues. The chain's CDR3 is CASSLVPTNNEQFF.

This chain uses TRBV7-9 with TRBJ2-1; TCRdb names TRBD1, which stays unverified in the absence of DNA. Germline CDR1 SEHNR, CDR2 FQNEAQ (reference sequence). The CDR3 has 14 amino acids. The CDR3 loop reads CASSSIGGDNEQFF.

This chain links TRBV28 with TRBJ2-7; absent DNA, TCRdb's TRBD1 call cannot be checked. The germline V gene encodes CDR1 MDHEN and CDR2 SYDVKM. This CDR3 comprises 14 residues. CDR3 region: CASSLLRGPYEQYF.